One and the same sample provided the 24 T cell receptor beta chains below, sequenced in a study of Ad26.COV2.S vaccination and SARS-CoV-2 variants. Treatment noted: about 20 received Ad26.COV2.S at low or high dose, single or two shots; 5 received placebo; per-sample allocation not given. Day 63 after the first injection of vaccine or placebo was the sampling time. TCRdb keeps only in-frame clones here, not all; method: immunoSEQ multiplex PCR. The sample has around 250,000 clones, around nine tenths seen once. The sample was peripheral blood, taken in a trial of Ad26.COV2.S vaccine versus placebo. The receptor source for this set is a person aged 18 to 65 who received the Ad26.COV2.S COVID-19 vaccine or a placebo.

V and J are TRBV12-5 and TRBJ2-7, with 8 bases fitting TRBD1. This CDR3 is 15 amino acids long. CDR1 is LGHNT and CDR2 is FRNRAP in the germline V gene. After removal of 4 bases from V and 3 bases from J, the junction contained 8 bases not matched to a gene. CDR3: CASGSLRTGLYEQYV. DNA for the CDR3: TGTGCTAGTGGTTCTCTCCGGACAGGGCTCTACGAGCAGTACGTC.

V gene TRBV4-1 combines with J gene TRBJ2-2; 9 nucleotides align to TRBD1. V lost 4 bases, J lost 3 bases, and 9 bases stayed unmatched. The germline V gene has CDR1 MGHRA and CDR2 YSYEKL. This CDR3 region has 17 residues. The CDR3 is CASSPRRTGADTGELFF. CDR3 bases: TGCGCCAGCAGCCCCAGACGGACAGGGGCGGACACCGGGGAGCTGTTTTTT.

This chain connects TRBV12-3 or TRBV12-4 to TRBJ2-7; perhaps D is TRBD1 or TRBD2 (6 bases each). The CDR3 totals 12 residues. V was shortened by 5 bases and J by 6 bases, with 11 bases between the two germline ends. The CDR3 protein is CASSLRGGEQYF. CDR3 DNA: TGTGCCAGCAGTCTCAGGGGAGGCGAGCAGTACTTC.

The V call is TRBV12-3 or TRBV12-4, the J call TRBJ2-1; TRBD2 matches 13 bases. Germline trimming cut 3 bases from V and 14 bases from J; bases unmatched to any gene: 4. The length of the CDR3 is 13 residues. CDR3 in amino acids: CASSLTSGGPKFF. CDR3 nucleotides: TGTGCCAGCAGTTTGACTAGCGGGGGGCCAAAGTTCTTC.

The chain recombines TRBV10-3 with TRBJ1-5; 10 nucleotides align to TRBD1. The CDR3 spans 12 residues. V was clipped by 10 bases and J by 6 bases; unmatched bases: 3. Per germline, CDR1 ENHRY and CDR2 SYGVKD. CDR3 amino acids: CATRTGGQPQHF. The CDR3 nucleotides are TGTGCCACCCGGACAGGGGGTCAGCCCCAGCATTTT.

This clone was observed a few times. The chain uses TRBV7-3 and TRBJ2-2; TRBD2 might be the D (6 bases). Germline-derived CDR1 and CDR2 are SGHTA and FQGTGA. There are 15 residues in the CDR3. Trimming removed 5 bases at V and 1 base at J, with 11 bases between. This chain's CDR3 is CASSRSGENTGELFF. The DNA of the CDR3 is TGTGCCAGCAGCCGCTCGGGGGAGAACACCGGGGAGCTGTTTTTT.

This chain's CDR3 is CASSGGTAGTF. The CDR3 DNA sequence: TGTGCCAGCAGTGGAGGGACAGCGGGAACCTTC. The V gene is TRBV12-3 or TRBV12-4, the J gene TRBJ1-2, with TRBD1 identical over 7 bases. After removal of 5 bases from V and 14 bases from J, the junction contained 8 bases not matched to a gene. The CDR3 sequence is 11 residues long.

The chain couples TRBV6-6 to TRBJ2-7; maybe TRBD1 (6 bases). This CDR3 is 14 amino acids long. The germline V gene has CDR1 MNHNY and CDR2 SVGAGI (reference sequence). Between the trimmed V and J ends, which lost 2 bases and 5 bases, there was a span of 13 bases. The CDR3 DNA follows: TGTGCCAGCAGTTACGAGCAGGGGTACCACGAGCAGTACTTC. Translated: CASSYEQGYHEQYF.

In DNA form, the CDR3 reads TGTGCTAGCAGCGGTAATACTGACAGGGGGGATGAAAAACTGTTTTTT. Translated: CASSGNTDRGDEKLFF. V is TRBV21-1 and J is TRBJ1-4; no check of the table's D call, TRBD1, against the DNA was made. TRBV21-1 constitutes a pseudogene. There are 16 residues in the CDR3.

CDR3: CAWSTASGYRVGADTQYF. CDR3 sequence (DNA): TGTGCCTGGAGTACCGCCTCAGGATACAGGGTAGGAGCAGATACGCAGTATTTT. The chain combines TRBV30 with TRBJ2-3; D perhaps matches TRBD1 (6 bases). Germline CDR1 is GTSNPN and CDR2 is SVGIG (reference sequence). CDR3 length: 18 residues. The V end was cut by 2 bases, the J end by 4 bases, with 25 bases between.

The V gene is TRBV6-1, the J gene TRBJ2-3; 11 bases are a match to TRBD2. Germline V CDR1 and CDR2: MNHNS, SASEGT. V trimming: 4 bases; J trimming: 3 bases; junction bases outside the gene matches: 12. The CDR3 consists of 18 residues. The CDR3 DNA sequence: TGTGCCAGCAGTGGTAGCGGGAGGGTCCTCTTAATAACAGATACGCAGTATTTT. This encodes CASSGSGRVLLITDTQYF.

The J gene is TRBJ2-1, the V gene TRBV5-1, with TRBD2 matching over 7 bases. Germline V gene lookup returns CDR1 SGHRS and CDR2 YFSETQ. With V trimmed by 4 bases and J by 0 bases, 10 bases remained unmatched. There are 17 residues in the CDR3. As DNA, the CDR3 is TGCGCCAGCAGCCCCCTCACTAGCGCCATCTCCTACAATGAGCAGTTCTTC. Residues: CASSPLTSAISYNEQFF.

This clone is a singleton in its sample. The chain joins TRBV10-3 to TRBJ1-5; the D gene is possibly TRBD1 (6 bases). V was clipped by 8 bases and J by 1 base, with 15 bases between them. The germline gives CDR1 ENHRY, CDR2 SYGVKD. The CDR3 runs 15 residues. The CDR3 is CAIAEQGGSNQPQHF. Here the CDR3 DNA reads TGTGCCATCGCCGAACAGGGCGGGAGCAATCAGCCCCAGCATTTT.

The rearrangement joins TRBV4-3 to TRBJ2-2; D might be TRBD1 (7 bases). Deletions cut 3 bases from V and 7 bases from J, with 18 bases between. CDR1 and CDR2 (germline): LGHNA, YSLEER. The CDR3 is 16 amino acids. CDR3 sequence: CASSQRAGQLFGELFF. CDR3 in DNA: TGCGCCAGCAGCCAGAGGGCGGGACAGCTTTTCGGGGAGCTGTTTTTT.

The chain recombines TRBV6-2 or TRBV6-3 with TRBJ2-3; D might be TRBD1 (5 bases). Germline lookup yields CDR1 MNHEY and CDR2 SVGEGT. V gave up 2 bases and J gave up 0 bases, with 12 bases separating them. CDR3 length equals 16 residues. CDR3 region: CASSYGRRVSTDTQYF. DNA for the CDR3: TGTGCCAGCAGTTACGGCCGCAGGGTTAGCACAGATACGCAGTATTTT.

The rearrangement joins TRBV1 to TRBJ1-2; whether TRBD1, the table's D call, matches the DNA was not checked. TRBV1 is classified as a pseudogene. The CDR3 consists of 23 residues. The CDR3 nucleotides are TGCACCAGCAGCCCCAAGTGGGTACCGCCTGGGAGCGGAAAGGGGGGACAGTTCTATGGCTACACCTTC. This gives the protein CTSSPKWVPPGSGKGGQFYGYTF.

This clone appeared a few times. The chain carries TRBV2 and TRBJ1-6, with a tentative D call TRBD1 (5 bases). CDR3 length: 13 residues. V lost 6 bases and J lost 5, with 8 bases in between. Germline values: CDR1 SNHLY, CDR2 FYNNEI. CDR3 loop: CASRQGDNSPLHF. CDR3 sequence (DNA): TGTGCCAGCAGGCAGGGAGATAATTCACCCCTCCACTTT. The full variable domain, completed using reference TRBV2 and TRBJ1-6, is EPEVTQTPSHQVTQMGQEVILRCVPISNHLYFYWYRQILGQKVEFLVSFYNNEISEKSEIFDDQFSVERPDGSNFTLKIRSTKLEDSAMYFCASRQGDNSPLHFGNGTRLTVT.

In nucleotides, the CDR3 is TGTGCCAGTAGTATCCAGCGGGGCCGCACAGATACGCAGTATTTT. Amino acid sequence: CASSIQRGRTDTQYF. The chain has TRBV19 and TRBJ2-3; 7 nucleotides line up with TRBD2. J was trimmed by 1 base and V by 3 bases; bases with no gene match: 4. CDR3 length equals 15 residues. The germline V gene encodes CDR1 LNHDA and CDR2 SQIVND (reference sequence).

This clone was observed a single time. The junction and the germline gene differ at one end; a read error may be behind it. The CDR3 nucleotides read TGTGCCAGCAGTGTATCGGGGGCTCTAGAGACCCAGTACTTC. It codes for CASSVSGALETQYF. The chain employs TRBV27 and TRBJ2-5; D is tentatively TRBD1 or TRBD2 (6 bases each). The CDR3 sequence is 14 residues long. Germline loops: CDR1 MNHEY, CDR2 SMNVEV (reference sequence).

The chain joins TRBV5-1 to TRBJ2-1, with 13 bases fitting TRBD2. This CDR3 contains 16 residues. The ends lost 3 bases at V and 8 bases at J; junction bases unmatched: 8. The germline CDR1 and CDR2 sequences are SGHRS and YFSETQ. CDR3 DNA sequence: TGCGCCAGCAGCTGGACTAGCGGGGGAGTGATTGATGAGCAGTTCTTC. Amino acids: CASSWTSGGVIDEQFF.

The chain employs TRBV7-9 and TRBJ2-1; D may be TRBD1 or TRBD2 (6 bases each). The CDR3 is made up of 14 amino acids. Germline V CDR1 and CDR2: SEHNR, FQNEAQ (reference sequence). Trimming removed 4 bases at V and 9 bases at J, with 16 bases between. Written as DNA, the CDR3 is TGTGCCAGCAGCTCTCCGGGGGCGGCGGGTGAGCAGTTCTTC. It encodes CASSSPGAAGEQFF.

The chain combines TRBV15 with TRBJ1-1, with D perhaps TRBD1 (5 bases). Trimming took off 1 base at V and 1 base at J, with 13 bases between the two ends. CDR1 and CDR2 from the germline V gene are LNHNV and YYDKDF (reference sequence). The CDR3 is 16 amino acids. The CDR3 DNA follows: TGTGCCACCAGCAGAGGCGCAGGGCTTACGAACACTGAAGCTTTCTTT. Its protein product is CATSRGAGLTNTEAFF.

The chain joins TRBV6-2 or TRBV6-3 to TRBJ1-5, with 7 bases lining up with TRBD1. The CDR3 contains 15 residues. After removal of 2 bases from V and 6 bases from J, the junction contained 7 bases not matched to a gene. Germline V lookup: CDR1 MNHEY, CDR2 SVGEGT. The CDR3 DNA reads TGTGCCAGCAGTTACAGGACAGGCAACGGTCAGCCCCAGCATTTT. Amino acids: CASSYRTGNGQPQHF.

The chain combines TRBV5-5 with TRBJ1-6; 7 bases are a match to TRBD1. V shed 0 bases and J 4 bases; nucleotides not matched to a gene: 10. CDR1 is SGHKS, CDR2 YYEKEE, per germline (reference sequence). The CDR3 is 18 residues long. CDR3 coding DNA: TGTGCCAGCAGCTTGGGGACGACAGGGTCTTGGTATAATTCACCCCTCCACTTT. Translating gives CASSLGTTGSWYNSPLHF.